A selection of T cell receptor beta chains follows, all from one sample in a study of cytomegalovirus exposure and HLA in healthy donors. Sequenced by immunoSEQ multiplex PCR; TCRdb stores in-frame clones only, minus some. The sample records 95,000 to 150,000 clones, 78% being singletons. Input material: PBMCs. These receptors were taken from a woman aged 25-40 years in good health and CMV-seropositive. The CDR3 runs from the conserved cysteine through the conserved F or W. Fields, in order: V gene, clone size, D gene, J gene, CDR3 length, CDR3 protein, CDR3 DNA. The D gene is left open where the match is weak. Clone size is given for some rows only: seen once, a few or many times, or a class if the clone is expanded.

v_call: TRBV21-1; clone_size: -; d_call: -; j_call: TRBJ2-2; cdr3_length: 15; cdr3_aa: CASTQGTGNTGELFF; cdr3_nt: TGTGCCAGCACCCAAGGGACAGGGAACACCGGGGAGCTGTTTTTT
v_call: TRBV9; clone_size: -; d_call: -; j_call: TRBJ2-2; cdr3_length: 12; cdr3_aa: CASSVVIGELFF; cdr3_nt: TGTGCCAGCAGCGTAGTTATCGGGGAGCTGTTTTTT
v_call: TRBV30; clone_size: -; d_call: TRBD1; j_call: TRBJ2-4; cdr3_length: 16; cdr3_aa: CAWSGNRGLAKNIQYF; cdr3_nt: TGTGCCTGGAGTGGAAACAGGGGCCTAGCCAAAAACATTCAGTACTTC
v_call: TRBV25-1; clone_size: -; d_call: -; j_call: TRBJ2-1; cdr3_length: 14; cdr3_aa: CASSRWGGLDEQFF; cdr3_nt: TGTGCCAGCAGTAGGTGGGGGGGCCTCGATGAGCAGTTCTTC
v_call: TRBV7-9; clone_size: -; d_call: -; j_call: TRBJ1-4; cdr3_length: 14; cdr3_aa: CASSLGQGSEKLFF; cdr3_nt: TGTGCCAGCAGCTTAGGGCAGGGAAGTGAAAAACTGTTTTTT
v_call: TRBV2; clone_size: few; d_call: TRBD1; j_call: TRBJ1-2; cdr3_length: 14; cdr3_aa: CASTITGGSSGYTF; cdr3_nt: TGTGCCAGCACCATTACAGGGGGCTCGAGTGGCTACACCTTC
v_call: TRBV5-6; clone_size: -; d_call: -; j_call: TRBJ2-3; cdr3_length: 15; cdr3_aa: CASSLGRESTDTQYF; cdr3_nt: TGTGCCAGCAGCTTGGGCCGTGAGTCCACAGATACGCAGTATTTT
v_call: TRBV6-5; clone_size: -; d_call: TRBD1; j_call: TRBJ1-1; cdr3_length: 14; cdr3_aa: CASSAGTANTEAFF; cdr3_nt: TGTGCCAGCAGTGCCGGGACAGCGAACACTGAAGCTTTCTTT
v_call: TRBV18; clone_size: -; d_call: -; j_call: TRBJ1-3; cdr3_length: 16; cdr3_aa: CASSRLSDFSGNTIYF; cdr3_nt: TGTGCCAGCTCAAGACTATCCGACTTCTCTGGAAACACCATATATTTT
v_call: TRBV29-1; clone_size: few; d_call: TRBD1; j_call: TRBJ2-1; cdr3_length: 14; cdr3_aa: CSIPRPGQGLEQFF; cdr3_nt: TGCAGCATTCCGAGGCCGGGACAGGGGCTTGAGCAGTTCTTC
v_call: TRBV6-6; clone_size: -; d_call: TRBD1; j_call: TRBJ2-5; cdr3_length: 14; cdr3_aa: CASSSDRGQETQYF; cdr3_nt: TGTGCCAGCAGTTCGGACAGGGGCCAAGAGACCCAGTACTTC
v_call: TRBV4-2; clone_size: -; d_call: -; j_call: TRBJ1-2; cdr3_length: 16; cdr3_aa: CASSQGSGGVNYGYTF; cdr3_nt: TGTGCCAGCAGCCAAGGGTCGGGGGGGGTTAACTATGGCTACACCTTC
v_call: TRBV29-1; clone_size: -; d_call: -; j_call: TRBJ1-1; cdr3_length: 15; cdr3_aa: CSVEFLGQGVTEAFF; cdr3_nt: TGCAGCGTTGAATTTTTGGGACAAGGGGTCACTGAAGCTTTCTTT
v_call: TRBV6-1; clone_size: once; d_call: -; j_call: TRBJ2-5; cdr3_length: 14; cdr3_aa: CASKDPGWQETQYF; cdr3_nt: TGTGCCAGCAAGGATCCAGGGTGGCAAGAGACCCAGTACTTC
v_call: TRBV27; clone_size: -; d_call: -; j_call: TRBJ2-3; cdr3_length: 15; cdr3_aa: CASSFRWAGVDTQYF; cdr3_nt: TGTGCCAGCAGTTTCCGGTGGGCAGGGGTAGATACGCAGTATTTT
v_call: TRBV15; clone_size: -; d_call: -; j_call: TRBJ2-4; cdr3_length: 15; cdr3_aa: CATSRDSGSLSIQYF; cdr3_nt: TGTGCCACCAGCAGAGATTCAGGGTCCTTGAGCATTCAGTACTTC
v_call: TRBV7-2; clone_size: -; d_call: -; j_call: TRBJ2-2; cdr3_length: 15; cdr3_aa: CASSLLGPDTGELFF; cdr3_nt: TGTGCCAGCAGCTTATTGGGCCCGGACACCGGGGAGCTGTTTTTT
v_call: TRBV9; clone_size: -; d_call: -; j_call: TRBJ2-2; cdr3_length: 14; cdr3_aa: CASSWGQENGELFF; cdr3_nt: TGTGCCTCCTCTTGGGGGCAGGAAAACGGGGAGCTGTTTTTT
v_call: TRBV27; clone_size: -; d_call: -; j_call: TRBJ1-4; cdr3_length: 13; cdr3_aa: CASSLHSMEKLFF; cdr3_nt: TGTGCCAGCAGTCTTCATAGTATGGAAAAACTGTTTTTT
v_call: TRBV28; clone_size: -; d_call: -; j_call: TRBJ2-1; cdr3_length: 14; cdr3_aa: CASRLWQGGSEQFF; cdr3_nt: TGTGCCAGCAGACTCTGGCAGGGGGGCTCGGAGCAGTTCTTC
v_call: TRBV14; clone_size: -; d_call: -; j_call: TRBJ1-4; cdr3_length: 16; cdr3_aa: CASSQELLGGTEKLFF; cdr3_nt: TGTGCCAGCAGCCAAGAGTTGCTCGGGGGGACGGAAAAACTGTTTTTT
v_call: TRBV4-3; clone_size: few; d_call: -; j_call: TRBJ1-4; cdr3_length: 16; cdr3_aa: CASSPQGASPREKLFF; cdr3_nt: TGCGCCAGCAGCCCCCAAGGGGCAAGTCCGCGCGAAAAACTGTTTTTT
v_call: TRBV5-1; clone_size: -; d_call: -; j_call: TRBJ1-1; cdr3_length: 14; cdr3_aa: CASSLERGITEAFF; cdr3_nt: TGCGCCAGCAGCTTGGAGCGGGGGATCACTGAAGCTTTCTTT
v_call: TRBV9; clone_size: few; d_call: TRBD2; j_call: TRBJ2-2; cdr3_length: 16; cdr3_aa: CASSGSGGLNTGELFF; cdr3_nt: TGTGCCAGCAGCGGTAGCGGGGGCCTAAACACCGGGGAGCTGTTTTTT
v_call: TRBV4-3; clone_size: -; d_call: -; j_call: TRBJ2-5; cdr3_length: 14; cdr3_aa: CASSKLDRGETQYF; cdr3_nt: TGCGCCAGCAGCAAACTAGACCGCGGGGAGACCCAGTACTTC
v_call: TRBV10-1; clone_size: -; d_call: TRBD2; j_call: TRBJ2-3; cdr3_length: 17; cdr3_aa: CASSESSQRGCKDTQYF; cdr3_nt: TGCGCCAGCAGTGAGTCTTCCCAGCGGGGTTGCAAAGATACGCAGTATTTT
v_call: TRBV6-6; clone_size: -; d_call: TRBD1; j_call: TRBJ1-4; cdr3_length: 15; cdr3_aa: CASSGIDRGHEKLFF; cdr3_nt: TGTGCCAGCAGTGGAATCGACAGGGGACATGAAAAACTGTTTTTT
v_call: TRBV4-3; clone_size: -; d_call: -; j_call: TRBJ1-1; cdr3_length: 18; cdr3_aa: CASSQDLMQPGRNTEAFF; cdr3_nt: TGCGCCAGCAGCCAAGATCTAATGCAACCCGGTCGTAACACTGAAGCTTTCTTT
v_call: TRBV7-6; clone_size: -; d_call: TRBD1; j_call: TRBJ2-7; cdr3_length: 14; cdr3_aa: CASSLGQGGYEQYF; cdr3_nt: TGTGCCAGCAGCCTGGGACAGGGGGGGTACGAGCAGTACTTC
v_call: TRBV4-2; clone_size: -; d_call: TRBD2; j_call: TRBJ2-3; cdr3_length: 16; cdr3_aa: CASSQSGGTNTDTQYF; cdr3_nt: TGTGCCAGCAGTCAGAGCGGGGGGACCAACACAGATACGCAGTATTTT
v_call: TRBV5-4; clone_size: -; d_call: -; j_call: TRBJ1-2; cdr3_length: 13; cdr3_aa: CASSSNRNYGYTF; cdr3_nt: TGTGCCAGCAGCTCGAACAGGAACTATGGCTACACCTTC
v_call: TRBV28; clone_size: once; d_call: TRBD1; j_call: TRBJ2-7; cdr3_length: 13; cdr3_aa: CASSSGQGDEQYF; cdr3_nt: TGTGCCAGCAGTTCCGGACAGGGGGACGAGCAGTACTTC
v_call: TRBV27; clone_size: -; d_call: TRBD1; j_call: TRBJ1-1; cdr3_length: 14; cdr3_aa: CASSPGTGNTEAFF; cdr3_nt: TGTGCCAGCAGTCCGGGGACAGGGAACACTGAAGCTTTCTTT
v_call: TRBV13; clone_size: -; d_call: TRBD1; j_call: TRBJ1-6; cdr3_length: 14; cdr3_aa: CASSFGTGDSPLHF; cdr3_nt: TGTGCCAGCAGCTTTGGGACAGGGGATTCACCCCTCCACTTT
v_call: TRBV5-1; clone_size: -; d_call: -; j_call: TRBJ1-1; cdr3_length: 14; cdr3_aa: CASSNTGRATEAFF; cdr3_nt: TGCGCCAGCAGCAATACAGGGAGGGCGACTGAAGCTTTCTTT
v_call: TRBV2; clone_size: -; d_call: TRBD2; j_call: TRBJ2-5; cdr3_length: 13; cdr3_aa: CASSEAGGETQYF; cdr3_nt: TGTGCCAGCAGTGAGGCGGGGGGGGAGACCCAGTACTTC
v_call: TRBV27; clone_size: -; d_call: -; j_call: TRBJ1-2; cdr3_length: 14; cdr3_aa: CASSTRMGGDGYTF; cdr3_nt: TGTGCCAGCAGTACTCGCATGGGGGGGGATGGCTACACCTTC
v_call: TRBV14; clone_size: -; d_call: -; j_call: TRBJ2-3; cdr3_length: 13; cdr3_aa: CASSQGLKDTQYF; cdr3_nt: TGTGCCAGCAGCCAAGGGCTGAAAGATACGCAGTATTTT
v_call: TRBV2; clone_size: -; d_call: -; j_call: TRBJ1-2; cdr3_length: 13; cdr3_aa: CARPGRGALGYTF; cdr3_nt: TGTGCCCGCCCGGGGAGGGGGGCCTTAGGCTACACCTTC
v_call: TRBV28; clone_size: -; d_call: -; j_call: TRBJ1-1; cdr3_length: 15; cdr3_aa: CASRDHLGSEVEAFF; cdr3_nt: TGTGCCAGCAGGGACCACCTAGGTTCGGAGGTTGAAGCTTTCTTT
v_call: TRBV28; clone_size: few; d_call: -; j_call: TRBJ1-5; cdr3_length: 14; cdr3_aa: CASNWEWRRQPQHF; cdr3_nt: TGTGCCAGCAACTGGGAGTGGAGGAGGCAGCCCCAGCATTTT